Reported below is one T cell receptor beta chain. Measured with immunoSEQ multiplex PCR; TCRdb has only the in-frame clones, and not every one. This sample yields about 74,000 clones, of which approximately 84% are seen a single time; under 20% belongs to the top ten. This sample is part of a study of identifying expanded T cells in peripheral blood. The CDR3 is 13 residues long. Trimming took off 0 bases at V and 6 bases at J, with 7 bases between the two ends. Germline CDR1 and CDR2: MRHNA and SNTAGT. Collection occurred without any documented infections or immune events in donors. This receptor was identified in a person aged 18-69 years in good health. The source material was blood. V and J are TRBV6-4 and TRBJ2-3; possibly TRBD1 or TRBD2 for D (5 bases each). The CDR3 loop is CASSDSGEDTQYF. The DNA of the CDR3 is TGTGCCAGCAGTGACTCGGGGGAGGATACGCAGTATTTT.